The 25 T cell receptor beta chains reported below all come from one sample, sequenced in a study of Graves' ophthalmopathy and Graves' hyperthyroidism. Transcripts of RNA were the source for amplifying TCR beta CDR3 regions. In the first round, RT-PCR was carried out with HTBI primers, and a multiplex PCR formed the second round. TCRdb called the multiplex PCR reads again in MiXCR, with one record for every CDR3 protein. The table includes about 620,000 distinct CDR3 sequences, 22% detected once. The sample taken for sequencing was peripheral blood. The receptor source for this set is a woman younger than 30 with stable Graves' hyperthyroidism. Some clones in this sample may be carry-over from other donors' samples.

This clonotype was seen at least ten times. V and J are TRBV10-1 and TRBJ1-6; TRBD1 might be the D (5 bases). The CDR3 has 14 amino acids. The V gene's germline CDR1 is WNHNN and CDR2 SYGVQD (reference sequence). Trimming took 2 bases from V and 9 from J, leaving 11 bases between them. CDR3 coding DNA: TGCGCCAGCAGTGAGAGGCAGGGTGGTTCACCCCTCCACTTT. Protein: CASSERQGGSPLHF.

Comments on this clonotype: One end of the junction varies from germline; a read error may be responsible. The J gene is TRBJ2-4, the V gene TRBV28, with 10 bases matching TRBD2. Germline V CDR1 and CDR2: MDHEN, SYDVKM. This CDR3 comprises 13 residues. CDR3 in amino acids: CASSLLAGAIKYF. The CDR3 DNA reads TGTGCCAGCAGTTTACTAGCGGGAGCCATTAAGTACTTC.

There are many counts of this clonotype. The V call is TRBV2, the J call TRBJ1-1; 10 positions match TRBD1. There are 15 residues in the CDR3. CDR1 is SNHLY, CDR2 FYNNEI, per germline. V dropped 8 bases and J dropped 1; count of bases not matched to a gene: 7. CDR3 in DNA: TGTGCCAGCTTCCGGGACAGGGGTCCGAACACTGAAGCTTTCTTT. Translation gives CASFRDRGPNTEAFF.

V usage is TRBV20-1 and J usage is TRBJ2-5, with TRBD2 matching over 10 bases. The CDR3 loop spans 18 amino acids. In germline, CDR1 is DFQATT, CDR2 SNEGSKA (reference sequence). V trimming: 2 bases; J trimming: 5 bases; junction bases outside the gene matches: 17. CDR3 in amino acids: CSARIPLAGENMGETQYF. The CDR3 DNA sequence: TGCAGTGCTAGAATCCCTCTAGCGGGAGAGAATATGGGGGAGACCCAGTACTTC.

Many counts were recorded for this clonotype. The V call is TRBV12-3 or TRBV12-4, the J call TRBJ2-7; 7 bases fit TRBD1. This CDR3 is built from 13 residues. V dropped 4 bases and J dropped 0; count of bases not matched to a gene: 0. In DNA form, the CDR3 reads TGTGCCAGCAGTTGGACAGGCTCCTACGAGCAGTACTTC. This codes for CASSWTGSYEQYF.

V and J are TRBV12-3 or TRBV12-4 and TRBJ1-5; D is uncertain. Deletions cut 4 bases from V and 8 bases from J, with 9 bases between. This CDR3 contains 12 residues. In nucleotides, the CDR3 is TGTGCCAGCAGTTCCGGAAGGGAGCCCCAGCATTTT. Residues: CASSSGREPQHF.

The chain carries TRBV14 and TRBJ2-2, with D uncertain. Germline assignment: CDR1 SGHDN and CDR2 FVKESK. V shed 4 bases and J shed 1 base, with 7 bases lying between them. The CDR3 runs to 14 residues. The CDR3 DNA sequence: TGTGCCAGCAGCCTCTACATGAACACCGGGGAGCTGTTTTTT. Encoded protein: CASSLYMNTGELFF.

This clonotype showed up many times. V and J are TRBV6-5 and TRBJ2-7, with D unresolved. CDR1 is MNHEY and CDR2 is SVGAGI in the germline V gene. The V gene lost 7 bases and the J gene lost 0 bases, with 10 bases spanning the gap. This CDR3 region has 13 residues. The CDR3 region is CASNVDISYEQYF. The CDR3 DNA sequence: TGTGCCAGCAACGTTGATATCTCCTACGAGCAGTACTTC.

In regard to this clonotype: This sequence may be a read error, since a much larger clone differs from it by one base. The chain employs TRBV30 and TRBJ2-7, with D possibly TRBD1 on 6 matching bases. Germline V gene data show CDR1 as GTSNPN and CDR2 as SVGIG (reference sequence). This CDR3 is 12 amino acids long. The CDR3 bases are TGTGCCGGAAGGGACACTACCTACGAGCAGCACTTC. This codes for CAGRDTTYEQHF. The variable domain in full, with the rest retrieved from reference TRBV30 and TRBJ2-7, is SQTIHQWPATLVQPVGSPLSLECTVEGTSNPNLYWYRQAAGRGLQLLFYSVGIGQISSEVPQNLSASRPQDRQFILSSKKLLLSDSGFYLCAGRDTTYEQHFGPGTRLTVT.

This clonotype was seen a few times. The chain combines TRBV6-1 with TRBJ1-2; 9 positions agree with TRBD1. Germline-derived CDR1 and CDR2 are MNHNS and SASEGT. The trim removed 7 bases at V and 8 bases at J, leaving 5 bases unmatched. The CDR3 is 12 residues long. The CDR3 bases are TGTGCCAGCAACGACAGGGGGAAAGGCTACACCTTC. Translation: CASNDRGKGYTF.

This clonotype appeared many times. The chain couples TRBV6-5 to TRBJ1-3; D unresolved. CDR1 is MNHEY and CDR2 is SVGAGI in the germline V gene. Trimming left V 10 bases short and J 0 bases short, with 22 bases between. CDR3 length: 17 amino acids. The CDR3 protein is CATRLGSSGLSGNTIYF. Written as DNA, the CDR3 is TGTGCCACCCGTTTGGGGTCGTCCGGGCTCTCTGGAAACACCATATATTTT.

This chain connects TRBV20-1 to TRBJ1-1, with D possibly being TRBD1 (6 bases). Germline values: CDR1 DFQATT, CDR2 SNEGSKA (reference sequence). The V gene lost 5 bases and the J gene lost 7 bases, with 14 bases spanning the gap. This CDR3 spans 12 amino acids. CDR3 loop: CSARQAPLEAFF. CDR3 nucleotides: TGCAGTGCTCGACAGGCTCCCCTTGAAGCTTTCTTT.

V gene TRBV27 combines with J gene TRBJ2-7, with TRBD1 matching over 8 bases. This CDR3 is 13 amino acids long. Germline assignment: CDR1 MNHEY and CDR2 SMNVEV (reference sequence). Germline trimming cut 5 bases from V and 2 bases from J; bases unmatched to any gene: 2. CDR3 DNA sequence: TGTGCCAGCAGTGCACAGGGGGCCTACGAGCAGTACTTC. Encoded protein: CASSAQGAYEQYF.

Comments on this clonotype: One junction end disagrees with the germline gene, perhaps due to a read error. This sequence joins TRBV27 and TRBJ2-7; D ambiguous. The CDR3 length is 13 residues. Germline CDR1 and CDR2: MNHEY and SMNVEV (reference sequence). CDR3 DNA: TGTGCCTGCAGTCAATCAGGTACCTACGAGCAGTACTTC. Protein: CACSQSGTYEQYF.

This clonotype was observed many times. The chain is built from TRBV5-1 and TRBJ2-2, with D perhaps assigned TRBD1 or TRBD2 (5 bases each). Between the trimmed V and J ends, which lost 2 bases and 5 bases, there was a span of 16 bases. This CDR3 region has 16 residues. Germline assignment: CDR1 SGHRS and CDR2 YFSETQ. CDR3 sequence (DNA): TGCGCCAGCAGCTTACCAACCGGGACCACGACCGGGGAGCTGTTTTTT. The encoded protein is CASSLPTGTTTGELFF.

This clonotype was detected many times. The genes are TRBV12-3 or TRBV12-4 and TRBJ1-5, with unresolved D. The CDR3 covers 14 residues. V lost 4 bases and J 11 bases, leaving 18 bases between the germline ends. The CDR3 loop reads CASSSPEGPGAQHF. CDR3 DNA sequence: TGTGCCAGCAGTTCCCCCGAGGGCCCGGGAGCCCAGCATTTT.

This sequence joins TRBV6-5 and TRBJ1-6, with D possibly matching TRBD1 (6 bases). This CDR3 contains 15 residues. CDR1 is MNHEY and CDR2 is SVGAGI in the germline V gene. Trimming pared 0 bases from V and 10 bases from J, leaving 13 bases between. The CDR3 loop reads CASSYSTPQGSPLHF. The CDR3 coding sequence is TGTGCCAGCAGTTACTCGACCCCACAGGGATCACCCCTCCACTTT.

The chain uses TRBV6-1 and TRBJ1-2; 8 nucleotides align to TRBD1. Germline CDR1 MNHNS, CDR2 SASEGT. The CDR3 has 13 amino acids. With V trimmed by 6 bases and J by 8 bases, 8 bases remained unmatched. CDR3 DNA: TGTGCCAGCAGAAGGACAGGGTCGGGGGGCTACACCTTC. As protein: CASRRTGSGGYTF.

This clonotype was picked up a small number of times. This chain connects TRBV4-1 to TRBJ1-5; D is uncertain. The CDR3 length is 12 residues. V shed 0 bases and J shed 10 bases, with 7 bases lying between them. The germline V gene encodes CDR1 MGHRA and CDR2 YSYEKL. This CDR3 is CASSQEGSPQHF. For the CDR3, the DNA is TGCGCCAGCAGCCAAGAGGGGTCACCCCAGCATTTT.

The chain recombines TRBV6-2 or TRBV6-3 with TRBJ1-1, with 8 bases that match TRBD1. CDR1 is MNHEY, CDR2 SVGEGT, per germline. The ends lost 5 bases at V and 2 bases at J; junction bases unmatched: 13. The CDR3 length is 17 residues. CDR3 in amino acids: CASSPLIPTGANTEAFF. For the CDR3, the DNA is TGTGCCAGCAGTCCGCTGATCCCGACAGGGGCCAACACTGAAGCTTTCTTT.

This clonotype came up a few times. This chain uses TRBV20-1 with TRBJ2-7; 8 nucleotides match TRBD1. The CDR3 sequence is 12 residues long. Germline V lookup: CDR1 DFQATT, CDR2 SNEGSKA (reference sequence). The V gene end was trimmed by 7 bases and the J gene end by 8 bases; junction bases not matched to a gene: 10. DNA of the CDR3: TGCAGTGTAACCGGGACAGGACTCAAGCAGTACTTC. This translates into CSVTGTGLKQYF.

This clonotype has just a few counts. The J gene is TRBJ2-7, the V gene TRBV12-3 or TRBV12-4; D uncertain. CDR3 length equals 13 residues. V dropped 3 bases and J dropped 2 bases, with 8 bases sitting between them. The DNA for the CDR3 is TGTGCCAGCAGTTTTAGTTGGGCCTACGAGCAGTACTTC. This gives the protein CASSFSWAYEQYF.

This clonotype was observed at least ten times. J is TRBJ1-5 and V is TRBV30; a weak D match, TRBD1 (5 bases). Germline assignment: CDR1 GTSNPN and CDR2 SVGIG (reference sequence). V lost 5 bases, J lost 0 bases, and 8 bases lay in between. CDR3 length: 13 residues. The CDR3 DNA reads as TGTGCCTGGGGGGACGTTAGCAATCAGCCCCAGCATTTT. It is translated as CAWGDVSNQPQHF.

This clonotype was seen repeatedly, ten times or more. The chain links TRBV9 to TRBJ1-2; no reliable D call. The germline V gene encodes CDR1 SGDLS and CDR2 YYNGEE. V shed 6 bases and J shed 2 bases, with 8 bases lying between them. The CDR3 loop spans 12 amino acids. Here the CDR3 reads CASTGRNYGYTF. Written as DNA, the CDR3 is TGTGCCAGCACCGGACGGAACTATGGCTACACCTTC.

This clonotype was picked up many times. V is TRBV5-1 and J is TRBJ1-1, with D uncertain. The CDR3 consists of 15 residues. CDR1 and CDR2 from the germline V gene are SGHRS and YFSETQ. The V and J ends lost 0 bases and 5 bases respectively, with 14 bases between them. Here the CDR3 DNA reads TGCGCCAGCAGCTTGGTAGCAGGCTTAGAAACTGAAGCTTTCTTT. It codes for CASSLVAGLETEAFF.